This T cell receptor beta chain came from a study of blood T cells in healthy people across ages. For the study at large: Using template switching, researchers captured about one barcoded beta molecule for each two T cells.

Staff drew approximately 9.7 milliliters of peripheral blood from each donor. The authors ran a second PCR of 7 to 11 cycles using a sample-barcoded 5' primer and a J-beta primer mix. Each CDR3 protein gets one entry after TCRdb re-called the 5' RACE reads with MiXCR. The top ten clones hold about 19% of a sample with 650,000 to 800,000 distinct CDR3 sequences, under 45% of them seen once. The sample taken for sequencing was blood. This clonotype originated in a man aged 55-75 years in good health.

CDR3 DNA sequence: TGTGCCAGCAGCCAAGATTTCGGGACTATAGAAGAGACCCAGTACTTC. This translates into CASSQDFGTIEETQYF. The chain recombines TRBV3-1 with TRBJ2-5; 7 bases match TRBD2. The trim removed 0 bases at V and 3 bases at J, leaving 7 bases unmatched. The CDR3 sequence is 16 residues long. The germline gives CDR1 LGHDT, CDR2 YNNKEL (reference sequence).